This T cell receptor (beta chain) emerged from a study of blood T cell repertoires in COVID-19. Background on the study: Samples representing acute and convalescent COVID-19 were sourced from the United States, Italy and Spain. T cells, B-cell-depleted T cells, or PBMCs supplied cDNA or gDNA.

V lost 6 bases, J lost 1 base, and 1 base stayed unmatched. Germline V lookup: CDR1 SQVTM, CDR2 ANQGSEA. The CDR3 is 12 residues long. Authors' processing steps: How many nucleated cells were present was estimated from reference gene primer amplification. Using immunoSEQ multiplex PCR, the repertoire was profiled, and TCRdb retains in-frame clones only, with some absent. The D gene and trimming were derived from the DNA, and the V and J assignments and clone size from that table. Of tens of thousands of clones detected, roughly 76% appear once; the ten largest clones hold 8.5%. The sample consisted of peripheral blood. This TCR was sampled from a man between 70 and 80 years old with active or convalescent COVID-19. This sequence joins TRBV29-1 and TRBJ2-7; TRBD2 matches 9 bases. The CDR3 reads CSVAGGSYEQYF. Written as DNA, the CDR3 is TGCAGCGTAGCGGGGGGATCCTACGAGCAGTACTTC.